This T cell receptor beta chain emerged from a study of beta chain features in type 1 diabetes. In the study overall: No age, gender or cell yield differences were seen between patients and healthy donors.

Concerning this clone itself: Other DNA sequences in this specimen translate into the identical CDR3.

The CDR3 covers 13 residues. Germline V CDR1 and CDR2: SGDLS, YYNGEE. V was pared by 0 bases and J by 5 bases, with 5 bases between. Expressed TCRB transcripts were sequenced after all isolated RNA was converted to cDNA. Assay used: immunoSEQ multiplex PCR; TCRdb lists only in-frame clones, some missing. The sample carries 130,000 or so clones, 7% to 10% recorded once. Sequences were obtained from central memory CD4+ T cells from blood. J is TRBJ2-2 and V is TRBV9, with unresolved D. The clonotype comes from a man between 18 and 29 years old in good health. For the CDR3, the DNA is TGTGCCAGCAGCGTAGCCGTAACCGGGGAGCTGTTTTTT. Protein: CASSVAVTGELFF.